The next 28 T cell receptor beta chains were all read from a single sample in a study of Ad26.COV2.S vaccination and SARS-CoV-2 variants. The sample's treatment: around 19 received Ad26.COV2.S at low or high dose, single or two shots; about 5 received placebo; per-sample allocation not given. All samples were drawn on day 63, counting from the first vaccine or placebo injection. Sequenced by immunoSEQ multiplex PCR; TCRdb stores in-frame clones only, minus some. The table records some 270,000 clones, roughly 89% of them present only once. Sequencing was performed on peripheral blood, taken in a trial of Ad26.COV2.S vaccine versus placebo. These receptors originate from a person between 18 and 59 years old who received the Ad26.COV2.S COVID-19 vaccine or a placebo.

This chain joins TRBV9 and TRBJ2-3, with 12 bases that match TRBD2. V trimming: 0 bases; J trimming: 8 bases; junction bases outside the gene matches: 1. The CDR3 is 14 residues long. The germline CDR1 and CDR2 sequences are SGDLS and YYNGEE. The DNA of the CDR3 is TGTGCCAGCAGCGTAGAACTAGCGGGGGGTACGCAGTATTTT. Translation: CASSVELAGGTQYF.

Written as DNA, the CDR3 is TGTGCCAGCAGCCCCTCCTGGCTAGCGGGAGATGAGCAGTTCTTC. It encodes CASSPSWLAGDEQFF. The chain links TRBV9 to TRBJ2-1; 10 bases fit TRBD2. The CDR3 consists of 15 residues. The ends lost 4 bases at V and 8 bases at J; junction bases unmatched: 9. Germline CDR1 reads SGDLS; CDR2 reads YYNGEE.

This clone has more than one count but fewer than ten. J is TRBJ1-2 and V is TRBV2, with D hard to call. The CDR3 has 14 amino acids. Germline V gene sequence: CDR1 SNHLY, CDR2 FYNNEI. The V end lost 5 bases, the J end lost 2 bases, and 12 bases lay between the germline ends. DNA for the CDR3: TGTGCCAGCAGTCTGACGGGTCTGAACTATGGCTACACCTTC. Translation: CASSLTGLNYGYTF.

This chain connects TRBV24-1 to TRBJ2-3, with 11 positions matching TRBD2. J lost 4 bases, V lost 4 bases, and 6 bases had no gene match. From germline, CDR1 is KGHDR and CDR2 SFDVKD. The CDR3 length is 16 residues. CDR3 in amino acids: CATSEVSGRAPDTQYF. The CDR3 region has the DNA TGTGCCACCAGTGAAGTTAGCGGGAGGGCCCCAGATACGCAGTATTTT.

The gene calls are TRBV5-4 and TRBJ1-4, with D perhaps matching TRBD1 (6 bases). V lost 4 bases, J lost 0 bases, and 13 bases lay in between. The CDR3 has 16 amino acids. The germline V gene has CDR1 SGHNT and CDR2 YYREEE (reference sequence). The CDR3 DNA is TGTGCCAGCAGCATTGGGGGGCCTGCAACTAATGAAAAACTGTTTTTT. Amino acid sequence: CASSIGGPATNEKLFF.

This clone was seen just once. The V call is TRBV11-2, the J call TRBJ1-1; D unresolved. The ends were cut back, 2 bases at V and 4 bases at J, with 8 bases in the middle. This CDR3 is 13 amino acids long. CDR1 and CDR2 from the germline V gene are SGHAT and FQNNGV. The CDR3 here is CASSLSDSTEAFF. CDR3 bases: TGTGCCAGCAGCTTATCAGACTCCACTGAAGCTTTCTTT. The full variable domain, completed using reference TRBV11-2 and TRBJ1-1, is EAGVAQSPRYKIIEKRQSVAFWCNPISGHATLYWYQQILGQGPKLLIQFQNNGVVDDSQLPKDRFSAERLKGVDSTLKIQPAKLEDSAVYLCASSLSDSTEAFFGQGTRLTVV.

This rearrangement joins TRBV7-8 to TRBJ2-1; 9 nucleotides match TRBD2. Trimming removed 1 base from V and 8 bases from J; junction bases left unmatched: 6. CDR1 is SGHVS, CDR2 FQNEAQ, per germline. CDR3 length equals 15 residues. The chain's CDR3 is CASSLGAGGPYEQFF. The CDR3 DNA is TGTGCCAGCAGCTTAGGGGCGGGAGGGCCTTATGAGCAGTTCTTC.

The chain carries TRBV6-5 and TRBJ1-5, with 7 bases lining up with TRBD1. Per germline, CDR1 MNHEY and CDR2 SVGAGI. J lost 6 bases, V lost 5 bases, and 4 bases had no gene match. The CDR3 is 13 amino acids. CDR3 residues: CASSPPGGQPQHF. The CDR3 DNA follows: TGTGCCAGCAGTCCCCCAGGGGGTCAGCCCCAGCATTTT.

J is TRBJ1-6 and V is TRBV7-2; 7 positions agree with TRBD1. The CDR3 sequence is 16 residues long. Germline loops: CDR1 SGHTA, CDR2 FQGNSA. Trimming took 2 bases from V and 10 from J; bases not matched to a gene: 11. CDR3 sequence reads: CASSLSASQGNSPLHF. The CDR3 nucleotides are TGTGCCAGCAGCTTATCGGCGTCACAGGGGAACTCACCCCTCCACTTT.

This chain connects TRBV9 to TRBJ2-2; 7 positions agree with TRBD1. The CDR3 covers 16 residues. The V gene end was trimmed by 0 bases and the J gene end by 1 base; junction bases not matched to a gene: 3. The germline V gene has CDR1 SGDLS and CDR2 YYNGEE. In nucleotides, the CDR3 is TGTGCCAGCAGCGTAGACCCAGGGGGGAACACCGGGGAGCTGTTTTTT. The encoded protein is CASSVDPGGNTGELFF.

This CDR3 reads CASSPGPGDPYGYTF. In nucleotides, the CDR3 is TGTGCCAGCAGCCCCGGGCCAGGGGACCCCTATGGCTACACCTTC. This rearrangement joins TRBV5-4 to TRBJ1-2, with D perhaps TRBD1 (6 bases). The CDR3 sequence is 15 residues long. The ends were cut back, 4 bases at V and 4 bases at J, with 17 bases in the middle. Germline V CDR1 and CDR2: SGHNT, YYREEE (reference sequence).

The gene calls are TRBV6-6 and TRBJ2-7; 14 positions match TRBD2. Trimming at V came to 4 bases and at J to 4 bases, leaving 6 bases not matched to a gene. Germline V gene sequence: CDR1 MNHNY, CDR2 SVGAGI (reference sequence). CDR3 size: 16 residues. CDR3 sequence reads: CASSSPGLAGGYEQYV. CDR3 DNA: TGTGCCAGCAGTTCTCCCGGACTAGCGGGAGGATACGAGCAGTACGTC.

This rearrangement joins TRBV19 to TRBJ1-5, with TRBD1 identical over 7 bases. CDR3 length: 15 amino acids. Germline CDR1 is LNHDA and CDR2 is SQIVND (reference sequence). Germline trimming cut 6 bases from V and 4 bases from J; bases unmatched to any gene: 9. CDR3 residues: CASSDRAMWNQPQHF. The CDR3 region has the DNA TGTGCCAGTAGCGACAGGGCCATGTGGAATCAGCCCCAGCATTTT.

The gene calls are TRBV9 and TRBJ2-3, with TRBD2 matching 9 bases. V shed 1 base, J shed 2 bases, and the junction held 5 bases outside the gene matches. The CDR3 consists of 16 residues. CDR1 and CDR2 (germline): SGDLS, YYNGEE. The CDR3 sequence: CASSVSGGGATDTQYF. DNA for the CDR3: TGTGCCAGCAGCGTATCTGGCGGGGGGGCCACAGATACGCAGTATTTT. Full variable domain (remainder filled in from reference TRBV9 and TRBJ2-3): DSGVTQTPKHLITATGQRVTLRCSPRSGDLSVYWYQQSLDQGLQFLIQYYNGEERAKGNILERFSAQQFPDLHSELNLSSLELGDSALYFCASSVSGGGATDTQYFGPGTRLTVL.

The V call is TRBV19, the J call TRBJ2-7; D remains ambiguous. Germline V gives CDR1 LNHDA, CDR2 SQIVND (reference sequence). This CDR3 is built from 14 residues. V lost 1 base, J lost 0 bases, and 7 bases lay in between. The CDR3 sequence: CASSIVPGSYEQYF. DNA of the CDR3: TGTGCCAGTAGTATAGTTCCAGGCTCCTACGAGCAGTACTTC.

This clone occurred once. V gene TRBV6-5 combines with J gene TRBJ2-7; a weak D match, TRBD2 (6 bases). CDR3 length: 14 amino acids. The V end was cut by 7 bases, the J end by 2 bases, with 15 bases between. Germline assignment: CDR1 MNHEY and CDR2 SVGAGI. The CDR3 region has the DNA TGTGCCAGCATCGGGAGTGACCCCCCCTACGAGCAGTACGTC. Its translation: CASIGSDPPYEQYV.

J is TRBJ2-1 and V is TRBV5-8; D possibly matches TRBD1 or TRBD2 (5 bases each). The V gene lost 3 bases and the J gene lost 2 bases, with 15 bases spanning the gap. This CDR3 is 16 amino acids long. The germline CDR1 and CDR2 sequences are SGHTS and YDEGEE. CDR3 residues: CASSWSGTFTYNEQFF. CDR3 bases: TGTGCCAGCAGCTGGTCCGGGACGTTTACCTACAATGAGCAGTTCTTC.

V gene TRBV7-6 combines with J gene TRBJ1-2; D might be TRBD1 (5 bases). Germline loops: CDR1 SGHVS, CDR2 FNYEAQ. V was cut by 4 bases and J by 8 bases, with 14 bases left in between. CDR3 size: 13 residues. CDR3 residues: CASSSGGWRGYTF. In DNA, the CDR3 is TGTGCCAGCAGCTCGGGGGGGTGGCGCGGCTACACCTTC.

The gene calls are TRBV3-1 (or the pseudogene TRBV3-2) and TRBJ2-3; 14 nucleotides line up with TRBD2. The CDR3 loop spans 15 amino acids. CDR1 is LGHDT, CDR2 YNNKEL, per germline (reference sequence). Losses at the gene ends were 4 bases for V and 4 bases for J; bases not matched to a gene: 1. The CDR3 region is CASSRLAGGADTQYF. The CDR3 DNA sequence: TGTGCCAGCAGCCGACTAGCGGGAGGGGCAGATACGCAGTATTTT.

The chain couples TRBV5-1 to TRBJ1-1; TRBD1 matches at 7 bases. The CDR3 has 16 residues. V was pared by 2 bases and J by 3 bases, with 10 bases of the junction left unmatched. Germline V gene data show CDR1 as SGHRS and CDR2 as YFSETQ. This chain's CDR3 is CASSFRPTGWDTEAFF. CDR3 DNA: TGCGCCAGCAGCTTTCGGCCGACAGGGTGGGACACTGAAGCTTTCTTT.

This clone occurred a few times. J is TRBJ1-5 and V is TRBV24-1; D is possibly TRBD1 (5 bases). The CDR3 runs to 14 residues. Germline lookup yields CDR1 KGHDR and CDR2 SFDVKD. Trimming took 1 base from V and 7 from J, leaving 10 bases between them. CDR3 in amino acids: CATSDLGARQPQHF. Here the CDR3 DNA reads TGTGCCACCAGTGATTTAGGGGCTCGGCAGCCCCAGCATTTT.

The chain combines TRBV7-2 with TRBJ2-3, with D perhaps matching TRBD2 (6 bases). Trimming left V 5 bases short and J 1 base short, with 10 bases between. Germline-derived CDR1 and CDR2 are SGHTA and FQGNSA. The CDR3 consists of 14 residues. DNA of the CDR3: TGTGCCAGCAGCCGGGGACTCGGCACAGATACGCAGTATTTT. This encodes CASSRGLGTDTQYF.

The chain is built from TRBV25-1 and TRBJ1-1, with D unresolved. This CDR3 is 14 amino acids long. V was trimmed by 2 bases and J by 0 bases, leaving 7 bases between them. In germline, CDR1 is MGHDK, CDR2 SYGVNS. The CDR3 DNA follows: TGTGCCAGCAGTGAAACTGGCCTGAACACTGAAGCTTTCTTT. It yields the protein CASSETGLNTEAFF.

The chain joins TRBV6-2 or TRBV6-3 to TRBJ2-1; D possibly corresponds to TRBD2 (5 bases). Germline lookup yields CDR1 MNHEY and CDR2 SVGEGT. CDR3 size: 15 residues. V was clipped by 2 bases and J by 9 bases, with 17 bases between them. The CDR3 sequence: CASSYLAGAFGEQFF. DNA of the CDR3: TGTGCCAGCAGTTACCTAGCAGGAGCCTTTGGTGAGCAGTTCTTC.

This clone was found once. The chain is built from TRBV2 and TRBJ2-1; the match to TRBD2 covers 12 bases. This CDR3 region has 15 residues. Germline-derived CDR1 and CDR2 are SNHLY and FYNNEI. V trimming: 6 bases; J trimming: 6 bases; junction bases outside the gene matches: 6. CDR3 loop: CASSPRTSGTNEQFF. CDR3 nucleotides: TGTGCCAGCAGCCCCAGGACTAGCGGGACCAATGAGCAGTTCTTC.

The gene calls are TRBV4-3 and TRBJ2-7; D unclear. V was clipped by 0 bases and J by 6 bases, with 18 bases between them. In germline, CDR1 is LGHNA, CDR2 YSLEER. The CDR3 is made up of 16 amino acids. CDR3 DNA sequence: TGCGCCAGCAGCCAAGACCGGGCCTGGGGTATGTCCGAGCAGTACTTC. As protein: CASSQDRAWGMSEQYF.

The rearrangement uses TRBV5-1 and TRBJ2-5, with 10 bases identical to TRBD1. The germline gives CDR1 SGHRS, CDR2 YFSETQ. The ends lost 0 bases at V and 6 bases at J; junction bases unmatched: 5. This CDR3 is built from 15 residues. The CDR3, as DNA: TGCGCCAGCAGCTTGGGGACAGGGGGTCGGAAGACCCAGTACTTC. Its protein product is CASSLGTGGRKTQYF.

The CDR3 region is CASSRGRYNEQFF. DNA for the CDR3: TGTGCCAGCAGTCGGGGACGGTACAATGAGCAGTTCTTC. This chain connects TRBV6-4 to TRBJ2-1; D might be TRBD1 or TRBD2, each matching 5 bases. The germline V gene encodes CDR1 MRHNA and CDR2 SNTAGT. There are 13 residues in the CDR3. Deletions cut 5 bases from V and 4 bases from J, with 9 bases between.